The 30 T cell receptor beta chains given below trace back to one sample, sequenced in a study of early T cells in non-severe SARS-CoV-2 infection. TCRdb fed the 5' RACE reads into MiXCR, producing one record per CDR3 protein. The sample carries roughly 93,000 distinct CDR3 sequences, roughly 14% recorded once. The material sequenced was whole blood. Every receptor here comes from an adult who was a healthcare worker with PCR-confirmed SARS-CoV-2 infection or an uninfected control (not recorded which).

This clonotype appeared a few times. The gene calls are TRBV7-6 and TRBJ2-5; TRBD2 matches 8 bases. This CDR3 comprises 14 residues. Germline V gives CDR1 SGHVS, CDR2 FNYEAQ. J was trimmed by 3 bases and V by 5 bases; bases with no gene match: 5. Written as DNA, the CDR3 is TGTGCCAGCAGCCCCCGGGGGGGGAAAGAGACCCAGTACTTC. As protein: CASSPRGGKETQYF.

CDR3 coding DNA: TGCGCCAGCAGCCAACAGGGTCTAAATGGCTTCTTT. Its protein is CASSQQGLNGFF. The gene calls are TRBV10-2 and TRBJ1-1; D is perhaps TRBD1 (6 bases). V was shortened by 6 bases and J by 14 bases, with 19 bases between the two germline ends. The CDR3 extends over 12 amino acids. Germline V gives CDR1 WSHSY, CDR2 SAAADI.

This clonotype was seen ten or more times. The CDR3 protein is CSASRDIQETQYF. For the CDR3, the DNA is TGCAGTGCTTCAAGGGACATCCAAGAGACCCAGTACTTC. J is TRBJ2-5 and V is TRBV20-1; TRBD1 is a possible D gene (6 bases). The CDR3 spans 13 residues. Germline loops: CDR1 DFQATT, CDR2 SNEGSKA (reference sequence). V was shortened by 5 bases and J by 1 base, with 11 bases between the two germline ends.

This clonotype was seen repeatedly, ten times or more. The chain couples TRBV18 to TRBJ1-5; a weak D match, TRBD1 (5 bases). The CDR3 is made up of 15 amino acids. CDR1 is KGHSH, CDR2 LQKENI, per germline. Between the trimmed V and J ends, which lost 3 bases and 1 base, there was a span of 10 bases. CDR3 residues: CASSPPGLSNQPQHF. The DNA for the CDR3 is TGTGCCAGCTCACCGCCAGGGCTCAGCAATCAGCCCCAGCATTTT.

This rearrangement joins TRBV7-8 to TRBJ2-1; 7 nucleotides line up with TRBD2. The CDR3 consists of 14 residues. The J segment lost 4 bases and the V segment lost 8 bases, leaving 8 bases of the junction unmatched. The germline V gene has CDR1 SGHVS and CDR2 FQNEAQ. For the CDR3, the DNA is TGTGCCAGCGCGGGAGCGTTGAGGTACAATGAGCAGTTCTTC. This encodes CASAGALRYNEQFF.

This clonotype was counted ten times or more. The V call is TRBV9, the J call TRBJ2-3; D gene uncertain. Trimming took 3 bases from V and 6 from J, leaving 14 bases between them. The CDR3 is made up of 14 amino acids. Germline assignment: CDR1 SGDLS and CDR2 YYNGEE. The CDR3 DNA sequence: TGTGCCAGCAGCGGCGTTAACAACAAGGATACGCAGTATTTT. This encodes CASSGVNNKDTQYF.

This clonotype was seen many times. This chain links TRBV6-5 with TRBJ2-5; D may be TRBD2 (5 bases). V was pared by 6 bases and J by 1 base, with 9 bases between. Germline V gene sequence: CDR1 MNHEY, CDR2 SVGAGI. This CDR3 is 13 amino acids long. CDR3 in DNA: TGTGCCAGCAGACGGGGTGCCCAAGAGACCCAGTACTTC. This codes for CASRRGAQETQYF.

This clonotype came up many times. Compared with germline, one end of the junction differs, possibly owing to a read error. This chain joins TRBV6-1 and TRBJ1-5; TRBD1 might be the D (6 bases). Germline V gene lookup returns CDR1 MNHNS and CDR2 SASEGT. CDR3 size: 13 residues. The CDR3 here is CASTEKGDQLQHF. CDR3 DNA: TGTGCCAGCACGGAAAAGGGGGATCAGCTCCAGCATTTT.

The rearrangement links TRBV29-1 to TRBJ1-2, with D unresolved. In germline, CDR1 is SQVTM, CDR2 ANQGSEA. Between the trimmed V and J ends, which lost 7 bases and 0 bases, there was a span of 9 bases. The CDR3 is 12 residues long. The CDR3 reads CSAGVANYGYTF. The CDR3 nucleotides are TGCAGCGCCGGGGTCGCTAACTATGGCTACACCTTC.

To note about this clonotype: One junction end does not reproduce the germline sequence, and a read error may be involved. V usage is TRBV29-1 and J usage is TRBJ1-1; D not certain. The CDR3 has 11 residues. Germline values: CDR1 SQVTM, CDR2 ANQGSEA. The CDR3 region has the DNA TGCAGCGGAGGGCTGAACGCTGAAGCTTTCTTT. This encodes CSGGLNAEAFF.

A few counts support this clonotype. V and J are TRBV20-1 and TRBJ2-1; 8 nucleotides agree with TRBD1. The CDR3 extends over 14 amino acids. Trimming at V came to 6 bases and at J to 3 bases, leaving 7 bases not matched to a gene. Germline lookup yields CDR1 DFQATT and CDR2 SNEGSKA (reference sequence). CDR3 nucleotide sequence: TGCAGTGCAAAGGACAGGGTACACTACAATGAGCAGTTCTTC. It translates to CSAKDRVHYNEQFF.

This clonotype was picked up a small number of times. The genes are TRBV20-1 and TRBJ2-1; 11 bases map to TRBD2. V lost 7 bases and J lost 0; bases outside the gene matches: 2. The CDR3 spans 14 residues. Germline lookup yields CDR1 DFQATT and CDR2 SNEGSKA (reference sequence). Here the CDR3 reads CSVSGGASYNEQFF. CDR3 coding DNA: TGCAGTGTTAGCGGGGGGGCCTCCTACAATGAGCAGTTCTTC.

This clonotype appeared a few times. This chain connects TRBV7-3 to TRBJ2-3; 7 bases match TRBD2. J was trimmed by 1 base and V by 1 base; bases with no gene match: 5. Germline loops: CDR1 SGHTA, CDR2 FQGTGA. The CDR3 runs 16 residues. In nucleotides, the CDR3 is TGTGCCAGCAGCTTAAAGGGTACTAGCGGCACAGATACGCAGTATTTT. This translates into CASSLKGTSGTDTQYF.

The table lists this clonotype with a few counts. The V call is TRBV18, the J call TRBJ2-5; 9 nucleotides align to TRBD1. The CDR3 runs to 14 residues. Germline-derived CDR1 and CDR2 are KGHSH and LQKENI. The V gene end was trimmed by 3 bases and the J gene end by 5 bases; junction bases not matched to a gene: 4. The CDR3 nucleotides read TGTGCCAGCTCACCTTTGGGACAGGGCGAGACCCAGTACTTC. Its protein is CASSPLGQGETQYF.

The rearrangement links TRBV12-5 to TRBJ2-1; 12 nucleotides match TRBD2. J lost 4 bases, V lost 2 bases, and 3 bases had no gene match. Germline-derived CDR1 and CDR2 are LGHNT and FRNRAP. The CDR3 has 16 amino acids. The DNA for the CDR3 is TGTGCTAGTGGTTTGCCTAGCGGGGGGGCTTACAATGAGCAGTTCTTC. This encodes CASGLPSGGAYNEQFF. Full variable domain (outside the CDR3, taken from reference TRBV12-5 and TRBJ2-1): DARVTQTPRHKVTEMGQEVTMRCQPILGHNTVFWYRQTMMQGLELLAYFRNRAPLDDSGMPKDRFSAEMPDATLATLKIQPSEPRDSAVYFCASGLPSGGAYNEQFFGPGTRLTVL.

Only a few counts were recorded for this clonotype. The chain carries TRBV19 and TRBJ2-5; 8 nucleotides align to TRBD2. Per germline, CDR1 LNHDA and CDR2 SQIVND (reference sequence). Germline trimming cut 10 bases from V and 4 bases from J; bases unmatched to any gene: 11. The CDR3 is made up of 14 amino acids. In nucleotides, the CDR3 is TGTGCCACAGCGAAACTAGCGGCATCAGAGACCCAGTACTTC. Translated: CATAKLAASETQYF. The full variable domain, rest sourced from reference TRBV19 and TRBJ2-5, is DGGITQSPKYLFRKEGQNVTLSCEQNLNHDAMYWYRQDPGQGLRLIYYSQIVNDFQKGDIAEGYSVSREKKESFPLTVTSAQKNPTAFYLCATAKLAASETQYFGPGTRLLVL.

The chain uses TRBV11-2 and TRBJ2-3; 9 nucleotides match TRBD2. The junction had 4 bases not matched to a gene; V was cut back by 4 bases and J by 2 bases. CDR1 SGHAT and CDR2 FQNNGV come from the germline V gene. The CDR3 is 15 residues long. In nucleotides, the CDR3 is TGTGCCAGCAGCTCAGAGCGGGGGGTCACAGATACGCAGTATTTT. It yields the protein CASSSERGVTDTQYF.

The chain recombines TRBV11-2 with TRBJ1-4; D call uncertain. The germline V gene encodes CDR1 SGHAT and CDR2 FQNNGV. The germline V and J ends were trimmed by 1 base and 5 bases, with 20 bases remaining between them. The CDR3 is 18 residues long. The CDR3 is CASSLVMGSSDVNEKLFF. The CDR3 DNA is TGTGCCAGCAGCTTAGTTATGGGGTCGTCGGACGTAAATGAAAAACTGTTTTTT.

This sequence joins TRBV7-9 and TRBJ1-1; TRBD1 matches 7 bases. The germline V gene encodes CDR1 SEHNR and CDR2 FQNEAQ (reference sequence). This CDR3 is built from 16 residues. The ends lost 5 bases at V and 5 bases at J; junction bases unmatched: 14. CDR3 in amino acids: CASSPGLGGGNTEAFF. For the CDR3, the DNA is TGTGCCAGCAGCCCTGGCTTAGGAGGGGGCAATACTGAAGCTTTCTTT.

This clonotype came up a few times. The V call is TRBV5-4, the J call TRBJ2-2, with D unclear. This CDR3 is built from 14 residues. V gave up 3 bases and J gave up 5 bases, with 11 bases separating them. Germline V gene data show CDR1 as SGHNT and CDR2 as YYREEE (reference sequence). This CDR3 reads CASSYTTGTGELFF. CDR3 DNA sequence: TGTGCCAGCAGCTACACTACCGGGACCGGGGAGCTGTTTTTT.

The gene calls are TRBV5-1 and TRBJ1-3; D is ambiguous. CDR3 length: 16 amino acids. Germline lookup yields CDR1 SGHRS and CDR2 YFSETQ. The germline V and J ends were trimmed by 0 bases and 0 bases, with 10 bases remaining between them. CDR3 DNA sequence: TGCGCCAGCAGCTTGGGAGGACCGAACTCTGGAAACACCATATATTTT. Translation: CASSLGGPNSGNTIYF.

This clonotype was counted between two and nine times. The chain joins TRBV12-3 or TRBV12-4 to TRBJ1-2; 7 nucleotides line up with TRBD1. V shed 5 bases, J shed 7 bases, and the junction held 10 bases outside the gene matches. The CDR3 is 14 amino acids. CDR3 nucleotides: TGTGCCAGCAGTCCAGGCGACAGGGCGGGTGGCTACACCTTC. Encoded protein: CASSPGDRAGGYTF.

The gene calls are TRBV5-6 and TRBJ2-3, with D maybe TRBD1 (5 bases). Germline-derived CDR1 and CDR2 are SGHDT and YYEEEE. The CDR3 sequence is 14 residues long. Deletions cut 4 bases from V and 2 bases from J, with 11 bases between. The CDR3 bases are TGTGCCAGCAGCCTTACAGGTTACACAGATACGCAGTATTTT. Translated, it gives CASSLTGYTDTQYF.

This clonotype was found a few times. V and J are TRBV5-1 and TRBJ1-1, with a possible D match to TRBD1 (6 bases). CDR1 SGHRS and CDR2 YFSETQ come from the germline V gene. The CDR3 contains 14 residues. V gave up 1 base and J gave up 3 bases, with 10 bases separating them. CDR3 DNA sequence: TGCGCCAGCAGCTTGCAGGGGCGGTACACTGAAGCTTTCTTT. Its translation is CASSLQGRYTEAFF. Drawing the rest from reference TRBV5-1 and TRBJ1-1, the complete variable domain is KAGVTQTPRYLIKTRGQQVTLSCSPISGHRSVSWYQQTPGQGLQFLFEYFSETQRNKGNFPGRFSGRQFSNSRSEMNVSTLELGDSALYLCASSLQGRYTEAFFGQGTRLTVV.

The chain has TRBV11-2 and TRBJ2-1; D unresolved. This CDR3 has 16 residues. The V end lost 1 base, the J end lost 3 bases, and 13 bases lay between the germline ends. Germline assignment: CDR1 SGHAT and CDR2 FQNNGV. This CDR3 reads CASSLVPSLVYNEQFF. The CDR3 nucleotides are TGTGCCAGCAGCTTAGTGCCTAGTCTCGTCTACAATGAGCAGTTCTTC.

The rearrangement joins TRBV5-1 to TRBJ1-2; D is unresolved. CDR1 is SGHRS, CDR2 YFSETQ, per germline. The length of the CDR3 is 16 residues. Trimming stripped 8 bases from V and 1 base from J, with 21 bases between. Here the CDR3 reads CASLSLDGGINYGYTF. Here the CDR3 DNA reads TGCGCCAGTCTTAGTCTAGACGGTGGAATTAACTATGGCTACACCTTC. The entire variable domain, with the rest obtained from reference TRBV5-1 and TRBJ1-2, is as follows: KAGVTQTPRYLIKTRGQQVTLSCSPISGHRSVSWYQQTPGQGLQFLFEYFSETQRNKGNFPGRFSGRQFSNSRSEMNVSTLELGDSALYLCASLSLDGGINYGYTFGSGTRLTVV.

The genes are TRBV13 and TRBJ1-2, with TRBD1 matching over 9 bases. V shed 6 bases and J 1 base; nucleotides not matched to a gene: 9. CDR1 is PRHDT and CDR2 is FYEKMQ in the germline V gene (reference sequence). The CDR3 loop spans 16 amino acids. The CDR3 nucleotides are TGTGCCAGCAGTTGGACAGGGGACCCTTTTAACTATGGCTACACCTTC. Translated: CASSWTGDPFNYGYTF.

The chain is built from TRBV30 and TRBJ2-2; TRBD2 aligns across 7 bases. This CDR3 has 16 residues. Germline V gene data show CDR1 as GTSNPN and CDR2 as SVGIG (reference sequence). Unmatched junction bases numbered 11, after V lost 4 bases and J lost 3 bases. Here the CDR3 DNA reads TGTGCCTGGACCGCGACTTCACGGGGGGACACCGGGGAGCTGTTTTTT. It codes for CAWTATSRGDTGELFF.

CDR3 bases: TGTGCCAGCAGTCCTCAGGACCCGAACACTGAAGCTTTCTTT. Amino acids: CASSPQDPNTEAFF. J is TRBJ1-1 and V is TRBV27, with no clear D. CDR1 is MNHEY, CDR2 SMNVEV, per germline (reference sequence). Trimming removed 5 bases at V and 1 base at J, with 11 bases between. The CDR3 is made up of 14 amino acids.

The J gene is TRBJ2-7, the V gene TRBV11-2; 9 bases are shared with TRBD1. CDR1 and CDR2 (germline): SGHAT, FQNNGV. Trimming at V came to 4 bases and at J to 2 bases, leaving 3 bases not matched to a gene. The CDR3 has 14 residues. The CDR3 sequence is CASSSGQGPYEQYV. The CDR3 DNA reads TGTGCCAGCAGCTCGGGACAGGGCCCCTACGAGCAGTACGTC.